A selection of T cell receptor beta chains follows, all from one sample in a study of T-cell reconstitution after alpha-beta-depleted transplantation in children. Each CDR3 protein gets one entry after TCRdb re-called the PCR reads with MiXCR. The sample contains some 310,000 distinct CDR3 sequences, around 25% of which appear only once. The starting material was PBMCs, mostly from graft donor cells, obtained 180 days after TCRalphabeta/CD19-depleted stem cell transplant. These TCRs come from a male patient younger than 18 who had a stem cell transplant for acute lymphoblastic leukemia, so the T cells may come from the graft donor. Each CDR3 is given with its conserved first and last residue. The order of the fields is V gene, D gene, clone size, J gene, CDR3 protein, CDR3 DNA. The D gene is left open where the match is weak. Rows may omit the clone size; those that give it use once, few, many or a size class.

>TRBV14|TRBD1|once|TRBJ1-2
CASSLRDRGNYGYTF
TGTGCCAGCAGCCTACGGGACAGGGGTAACTATGGCTACACCTTC
>TRBV20-1|TRBD2|.|TRBJ2-1
CSARISGYPYNEQFF
TGCAGTGCTAGGATTAGCGGGTACCCTTACAATGAGCAGTTCTTC
>TRBV6-5|.|.|TRBJ2-4
CASSYSAIAKNIQYF
TGTGCCAGCAGTTACTCGGCTATAGCCAAAAACATTCAGTACTTC
>TRBV12-3/TRBV12-4|TRBD1|few|TRBJ1-2
CASSRLTGVLTNYGYTF
TGTGCCAGCAGTCGACTGACAGGGGTCCTCACTAACTATGGCTACACCTTC
>TRBV11-3|TRBD1|few|TRBJ2-7
CASSFSGGPYEQYF
TGTGCCAGCAGCTTTTCAGGGGGCCCATACGAGCAGTACTTC
>TRBV7-6|.|few|TRBJ2-1
CASSLRTVGGSEQFF
TGTGCCAGCAGCTTAAGGACGGTCGGCGGCAGTGAGCAGTTCTTC
>TRBV20-1|.|few|TRBJ2-2
CSARDTERANTGELFF
TGCAGTGCTAGAGATACGGAGAGAGCGAACACCGGGGAGCTGTTTTTT
>TRBV12-3/TRBV12-4|TRBD1|many|TRBJ2-4
CASRPYRGNIQYF
TGTGCCAGCAGACCTTACAGGGGCAACATTCAGTACTTC
>TRBV18|TRBD1|.|TRBJ2-5
CASSPPGTAAQETQYF
TGTGCCAGCTCACCACCGGGGACAGCGGCCCAAGAGACCCAGTACTTC
>TRBV7-9|.|.|TRBJ2-2
CASSQQQVGTGELFF
TGTGCCAGCAGCCAACAGCAGGTCGGGACCGGGGAGCTGTTTTTT
>TRBV6-1|.|.|TRBJ1-2
CASIGSRNYGYTF
TGTGCCAGCATTGGGAGCAGGAACTATGGCTACACCTTC
>TRBV6-5|TRBD1|.|TRBJ1-2
CASSYSSVGQNGYTF
TGTGCCAGCAGTTACTCCAGTGTGGGACAGAATGGCTACACCTTC
>TRBV29-1|TRBD1|.|TRBJ1-1
CSVKQGDGTEAFF
TGCAGCGTCAAGCAGGGGGATGGCACTGAAGCTTTCTTT
>TRBV5-1|.|few|TRBJ2-4
CASSLRGLAKNIQYF
TGCGCCAGCAGCTTGAGGGGACTAGCCAAAAACATTCAGTACTTC
>TRBV4-1|TRBD2|few|TRBJ2-2
CASSQGTSGTYTGELFF
TGCGCCAGCAGCCAAGGAACTAGCGGGACCTACACCGGGGAGCTGTTTTTT
>TRBV20-1|.|few|TRBJ2-7
CSAKQGPYEQYF
TGCAGTGCTAAACAGGGCCCCTACGAGCAGTACTTC
>TRBV5-1|TRBD1|.|TRBJ1-6
CASSETGFGSYNSPLHF
TGCGCCAGCAGCGAGACAGGGTTCGGCTCCTATAATTCACCCCTCCACTTT
>TRBV12-3/TRBV12-4|.|few|TRBJ2-1
CASSLVLGRGSPSYNEQFF
TGTGCCAGCAGTTTAGTTCTCGGCAGGGGATCCCCTTCTTACAATGAGCAGTTCTTC
>TRBV20-1|TRBD2|few|TRBJ2-5
CSARVSLAASSQYF
TGCAGTGCTAGAGTTTCCCTAGCGGCCTCCTCCCAGTACTTC
>TRBV3-1|.|.|TRBJ2-3
CASSPIFGIQDTQYF
TGTGCCAGCAGCCCGATTTTCGGAATCCAAGATACGCAGTATTTT
>TRBV14|.|.|TRBJ2-1
CASWGGGSSYNEQFF
TGTGCCAGCTGGGGGGGCGGGAGCTCCTACAATGAGCAGTTCTTC
>TRBV6-5|.|.|TRBJ1-2
CASSYMRGGADNYGYTF
TGTGCCAGCAGTTACATGAGGGGAGGGGCGGATAACTATGGCTACACCTTC
>TRBV2|.|.|TRBJ2-2
CASSPMTSGELFF
TGTGCCAGCAGTCCAATGACCTCCGGGGAGCTGTTTTTT
>TRBV7-9|.|.|TRBJ2-5
CASSLFLLIQETQYF
TGTGCCAGCAGCTTATTTCTGCTAATCCAAGAGACCCAGTACTTC
>TRBV24-1|TRBD1|.|TRBJ1-5
CATREGDRVNQPQHF
TGTGCCACCAGGGAGGGGGACAGGGTCAATCAGCCCCAGCATTTT
>TRBV25-1|TRBD1|few|TRBJ1-1
CASSEWGQGGAFF
TGTGCCAGCAGTGAATGGGGACAGGGGGGAGCTTTCTTT
>TRBV9|TRBD2|few|TRBJ2-7
CASSVHVASGGDTYEQYF
TGTGCCAGCAGCGTGCACGTGGCTAGCGGGGGGGATACCTACGAGCAGTACTTC
>TRBV6-5|.|few|TRBJ2-2
CASSYEENTGELFF
TGTGCCAGCAGTTATGAGGAGAACACCGGGGAACTGTTTTTT
>TRBV7-3|.|once|TRBJ2-7
CASSLTGSYEQCF
TGTGCCAGCAGCTTGACAGGCTCCTACGAGCAGTGCTTC
>TRBV15|TRBD2|once|TRBJ2-3
CATSRDGLADPRRDTQYF
TGTGCCACCAGCAGAGATGGACTAGCGGACCCTCGGAGAGATACGCAGTATTTT
>TRBV7-9|.|few|TRBJ2-1
CASSLLGVVWDEQFF
TGTGCCAGCAGCTTACTCGGGGTTGTCTGGGATGAGCAGTTCTTC
>TRBV5-1|.|.|TRBJ2-7
CASSLAGQVEQYF
TGCGCCAGCAGCTTGGCCGGGCAAGTGGAGCAGTACTTC
>TRBV29-1|.|many|TRBJ2-1
CSVVLGMVNEQFF
TGCAGCGTTGTACTGGGGATGGTAAATGAGCAGTTCTTC
>TRBV29-1|.|few|TRBJ2-7
CSGFGDRDEQYF
TGCAGCGGCTTCGGCGACCGTGACGAGCAGTACTTC
>TRBV13|.|.|TRBJ2-7
CASSLGEGDEQYF
TGTGCCAGCAGCTTAGGCGAGGGGGACGAGCAGTACTTC
>TRBV18|TRBD1|.|TRBJ1-1
CASSLMARDRYSFF
TGTGCCAGCTCCCTCATGGCCCGGGACAGGTATTCTTTCTTT
>TRBV5-1|.|.|TRBJ1-4
CASSPGGASNEKLFF
TGCGCCAGCAGCCCAGGAGGGGCCTCTAATGAAAAACTGTTTTTT
>TRBV6-9|TRBD2|.|TRBJ2-7
CASSYSRTSGGTYEQYF
TGTGCCAGCAGTTATTCCCGAACTAGCGGGGGCACCTACGAGCAGTACTTC
>TRBV21-1|.|few|TRBJ2-7
CASSSLRERRPPAYEQYF
TGTGCCAGCAGCAGTTTACGGGAAAGGCGCCCTCCAGCCTACGAGCAGTACTTC
>TRBV20-1|.|.|TRBJ1-1
CSAGKPGLINTEAFF
TGCAGTGCTGGCAAACCGGGGCTCATCAACACTGAAGCTTTCTTT
>TRBV28|.|.|TRBJ2-5
CASGRSLGGETQYF
TGTGCCAGCGGACGGTCACTAGGTGGGGAGACCCAGTACTTC
>TRBV27|.|.|TRBJ2-2
CASSLLGARAGELFF
TGTGCCAGCAGTTTATTAGGGGCGAGGGCCGGGGAGCTGTTTTTT
>TRBV7-9|.|.|TRBJ2-2
CASSPQRTGELFF
TGTGCCAGCAGCCCTCAGAGGACCGGGGAGCTGTTTTTT
>TRBV27|TRBD2|.|TRBJ2-5
CASSFRLAGGVAQETQYF
TGTGCCAGCAGTTTCCGACTAGCGGGAGGGGTAGCCCAAGAGACCCAGTACTTC
>TRBV4-1|TRBD1|many|TRBJ2-7
CASSQDWTGGLYEQYF
TGCGCCAGCAGCCAAGACTGGACAGGGGGACTATACGAGCAGTACTTC
>TRBV6-6|.|few|TRBJ2-1
CASSYSREEQFF
TGTGCCAGCAGTTACTCGAGGGAAGAGCAGTTCTTC
>TRBV20-1|.|once|TRBJ1-4
CSAPGWFGEKLFF
TGCAGTGCACCTGGGTGGTTCGGTGAAAAACTGTTTTTT
>TRBV6-1|.|few|TRBJ2-1
CASSSDILYNEQFF
TGTGCCAGCAGCTCGGACATTCTCTACAATGAGCAGTTCTTC
>TRBV25-1|TRBD2|few|TRBJ2-1
CASGERTSFYNEQFF
TGTGCCAGCGGAGAAAGGACTAGCTTTTACAATGAGCAGTTCTTC
>TRBV6-5|.|.|TRBJ2-1
CASSYSATGLYNEQFF
TGTGCCAGCAGTTACTCGGCCACGGGACTCTACAATGAGCAGTTCTTC
>TRBV15|TRBD2|.|TRBJ2-1
CATSPSGSAYNEQFF
TGTGCCACCAGCCCCAGCGGGAGTGCTTACAATGAGCAGTTCTTC
>TRBV5-6|TRBD2|few|TRBJ2-5
CASSFPLAETQYF
TGTGCCAGCAGCTTCCCACTAGCGGAGACCCAGTACTTC
>TRBV20-1|.|few|TRBJ2-7
CSARRGLYEQYF
TGCAGTGCTAGACGGGGACTGTACGAGCAGTACTTC
>TRBV12-3/TRBV12-4|.|few|TRBJ2-1
CASSLYSAGVEQFF
TGTGCCAGCAGTTTGTACAGTGCCGGAGTTGAGCAGTTCTTC